This T cell receptor beta chain was profiled in a study of human T cells and chemical hapten exposure. As for the study in general: Diphenylcyclopropenone was applied weekly to patients' scalps across the approximately 25-week study. Across samples, TCR yields varied, mostly owing to small differences in pooled library volumes.

CDR1 KGHSH and CDR2 LQKENI come from the germline V gene. This CDR3 spans 14 amino acids. The V gene end was trimmed by 6 bases and the J gene end by 7 bases; junction bases not matched to a gene: 11. Documented time point: pre-sensitization, week 0. Treatment of the sample: therapeutic diphenylcyclopropenone sensitization with weekly scalp DPC. TCRdb itself ran the RACE reads through MiXCR, one entry per CDR3 protein. The repertoire consists of about 380,000 distinct CDR3 sequences, with roughly 5.3% occurring once and the leading ten covering around 2.6%. General study results and limits: Significantly more large CDR3 similarity clusters arose among expanded TCRs than among controls. Unchanged with DPC sensitization were TCRs above 1 in 1000 frequency.

This clonotype came up many times. Its antigen is currently unknown. V and J are TRBV18 and TRBJ1-2, with TRBD1 identical over 7 bases. Sequencing was performed on whole blood, taken in connection with sensitization to the hapten diphenylcyclopropenone (DPC). The sequence came from a woman in her forties or fifties with alopecia areata. Some clones in this sample may be carry-over from other donors' samples. The CDR3 sequence: CASSPVQGYSGYTF. The CDR3 DNA reads as TGTGCCAGCTCCCCTGTACAGGGGTATTCTGGCTACACCTTC.